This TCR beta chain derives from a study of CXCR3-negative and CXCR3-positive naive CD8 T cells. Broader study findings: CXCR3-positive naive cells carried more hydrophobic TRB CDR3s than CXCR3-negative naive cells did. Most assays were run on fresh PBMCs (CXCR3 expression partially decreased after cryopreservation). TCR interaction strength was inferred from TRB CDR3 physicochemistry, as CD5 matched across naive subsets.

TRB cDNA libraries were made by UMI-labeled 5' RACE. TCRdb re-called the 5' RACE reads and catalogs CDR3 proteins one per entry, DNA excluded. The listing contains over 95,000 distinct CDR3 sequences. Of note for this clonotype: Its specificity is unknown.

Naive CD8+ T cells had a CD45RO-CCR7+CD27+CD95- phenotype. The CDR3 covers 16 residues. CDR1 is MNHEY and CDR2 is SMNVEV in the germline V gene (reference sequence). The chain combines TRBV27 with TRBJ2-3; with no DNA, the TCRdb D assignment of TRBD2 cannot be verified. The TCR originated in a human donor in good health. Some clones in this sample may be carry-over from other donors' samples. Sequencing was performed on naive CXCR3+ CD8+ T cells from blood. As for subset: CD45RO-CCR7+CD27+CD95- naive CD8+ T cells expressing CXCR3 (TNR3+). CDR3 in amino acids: CASSLMVAGSTDTQYF.